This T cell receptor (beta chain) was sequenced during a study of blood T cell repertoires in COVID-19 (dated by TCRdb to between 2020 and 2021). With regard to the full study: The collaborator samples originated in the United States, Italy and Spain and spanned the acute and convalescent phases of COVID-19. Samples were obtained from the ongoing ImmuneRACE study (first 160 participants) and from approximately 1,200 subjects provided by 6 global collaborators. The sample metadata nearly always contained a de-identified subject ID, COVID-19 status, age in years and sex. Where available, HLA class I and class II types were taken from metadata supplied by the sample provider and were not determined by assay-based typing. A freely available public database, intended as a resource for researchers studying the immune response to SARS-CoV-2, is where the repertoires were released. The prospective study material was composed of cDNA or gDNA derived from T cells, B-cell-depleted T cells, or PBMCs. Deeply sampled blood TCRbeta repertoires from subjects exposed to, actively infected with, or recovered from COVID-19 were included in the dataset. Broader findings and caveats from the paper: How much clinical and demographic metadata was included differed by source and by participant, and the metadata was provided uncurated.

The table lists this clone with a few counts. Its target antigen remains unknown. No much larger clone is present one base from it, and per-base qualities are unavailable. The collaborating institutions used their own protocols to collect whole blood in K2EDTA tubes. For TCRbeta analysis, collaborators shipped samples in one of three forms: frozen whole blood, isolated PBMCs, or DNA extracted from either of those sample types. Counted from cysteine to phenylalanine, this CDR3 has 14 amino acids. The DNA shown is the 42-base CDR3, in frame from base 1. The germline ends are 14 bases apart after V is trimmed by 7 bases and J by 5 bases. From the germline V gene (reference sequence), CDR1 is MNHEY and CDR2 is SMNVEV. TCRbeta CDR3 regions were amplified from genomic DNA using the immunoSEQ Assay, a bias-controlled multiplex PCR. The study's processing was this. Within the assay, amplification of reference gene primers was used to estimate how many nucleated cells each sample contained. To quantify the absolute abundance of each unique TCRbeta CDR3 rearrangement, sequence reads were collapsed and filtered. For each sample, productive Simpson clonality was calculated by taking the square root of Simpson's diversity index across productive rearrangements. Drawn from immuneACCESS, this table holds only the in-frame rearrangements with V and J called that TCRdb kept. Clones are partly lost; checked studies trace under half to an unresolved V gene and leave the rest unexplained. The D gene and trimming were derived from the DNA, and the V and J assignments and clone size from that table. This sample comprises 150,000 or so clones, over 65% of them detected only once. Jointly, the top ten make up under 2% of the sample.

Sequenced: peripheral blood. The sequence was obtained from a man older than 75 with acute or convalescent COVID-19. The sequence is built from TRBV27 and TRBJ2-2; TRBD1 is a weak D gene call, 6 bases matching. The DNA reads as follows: TGTGCCAGCAACTTAGGGGGTATGACCGGGGAGCTGTTTTTT. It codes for CASNLGGMTGELFF.